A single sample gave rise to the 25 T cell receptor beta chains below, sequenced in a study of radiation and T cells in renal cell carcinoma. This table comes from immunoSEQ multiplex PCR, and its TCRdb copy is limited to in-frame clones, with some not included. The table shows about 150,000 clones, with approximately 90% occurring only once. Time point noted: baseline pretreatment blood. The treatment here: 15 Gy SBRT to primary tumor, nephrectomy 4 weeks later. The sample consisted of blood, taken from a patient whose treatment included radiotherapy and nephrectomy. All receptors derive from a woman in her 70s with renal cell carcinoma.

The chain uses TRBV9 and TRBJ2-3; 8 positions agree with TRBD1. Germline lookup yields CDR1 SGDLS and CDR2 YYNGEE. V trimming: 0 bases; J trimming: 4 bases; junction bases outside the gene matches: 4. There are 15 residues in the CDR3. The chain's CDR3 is CASSVGQGTADTQYF. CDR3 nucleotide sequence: TGTGCCAGCAGCGTAGGACAGGGGACCGCAGATACGCAGTATTTT.

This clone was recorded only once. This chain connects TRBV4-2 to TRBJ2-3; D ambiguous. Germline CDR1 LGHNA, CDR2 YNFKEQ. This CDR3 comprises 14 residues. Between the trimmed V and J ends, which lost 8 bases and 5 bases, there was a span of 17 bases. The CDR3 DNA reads TGTGCCAGCGCTGGGATAGGGCTTCTAGATACGCAGTATTTT. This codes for CASAGIGLLDTQYF.

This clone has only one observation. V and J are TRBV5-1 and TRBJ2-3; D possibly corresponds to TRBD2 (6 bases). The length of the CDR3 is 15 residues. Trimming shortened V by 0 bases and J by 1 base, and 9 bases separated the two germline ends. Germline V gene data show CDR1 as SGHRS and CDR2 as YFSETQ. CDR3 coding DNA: TGCGCCAGCAGCTTGGATTGGGGGGGCACAGATACGCAGTATTTT. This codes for CASSLDWGGTDTQYF. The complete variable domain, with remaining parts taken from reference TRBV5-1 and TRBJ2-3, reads KAGVTQTPRYLIKTRGQQVTLSCSPISGHRSVSWYQQTPGQGLQFLFEYFSETQRNKGNFPGRFSGRQFSNSRSEMNVSTLELGDSALYLCASSLDWGGTDTQYFGPGTRLTVL.

CDR3 sequence: CASSIQGVKEETQYF. CDR3 nucleotide sequence: TGTGCCAGTAGTATCCAGGGAGTGAAGGAAGAGACCCAGTACTTC. The gene calls are TRBV19 and TRBJ2-5; D may be TRBD1 or TRBD2 (5 bases each). V dropped 3 bases and J dropped 3 bases, with 14 bases sitting between them. The CDR3 runs to 15 residues. Germline V gene data show CDR1 as LNHDA and CDR2 as SQIVND (reference sequence). The variable domain in full, with the rest retrieved from reference TRBV19 and TRBJ2-5, is DGGITQSPKYLFRKEGQNVTLSCEQNLNHDAMYWYRQDPGQGLRLIYYSQIVNDFQKGDIAEGYSVSREKKESFPLTVTSAQKNPTAFYLCASSIQGVKEETQYFGPGTRLLVL.

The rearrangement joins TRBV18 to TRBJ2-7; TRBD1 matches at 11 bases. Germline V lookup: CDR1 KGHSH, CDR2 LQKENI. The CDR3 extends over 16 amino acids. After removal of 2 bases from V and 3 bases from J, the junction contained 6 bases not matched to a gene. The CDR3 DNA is TGTGCCAGCTCACCAACTGCGGGACAGGGGGTCTACGAGCAGTACTTC. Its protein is CASSPTAGQGVYEQYF.

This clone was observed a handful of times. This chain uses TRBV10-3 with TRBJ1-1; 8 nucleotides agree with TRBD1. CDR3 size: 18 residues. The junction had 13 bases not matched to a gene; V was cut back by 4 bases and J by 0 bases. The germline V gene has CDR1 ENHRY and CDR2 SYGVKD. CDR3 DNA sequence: TGTGCCATCAGTGGAAGACAGGGGCGCTCCTTAATGAACACTGAAGCTTTCTTT. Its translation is CAISGRQGRSLMNTEAFF.

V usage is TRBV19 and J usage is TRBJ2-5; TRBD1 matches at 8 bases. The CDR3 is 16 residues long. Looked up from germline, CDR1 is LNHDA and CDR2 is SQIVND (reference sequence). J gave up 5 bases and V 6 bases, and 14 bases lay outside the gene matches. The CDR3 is CASSRRQGPVQETQYF. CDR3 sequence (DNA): TGTGCCAGTAGCCGAAGACAGGGGCCCGTCCAGGAGACCCAGTACTTC.

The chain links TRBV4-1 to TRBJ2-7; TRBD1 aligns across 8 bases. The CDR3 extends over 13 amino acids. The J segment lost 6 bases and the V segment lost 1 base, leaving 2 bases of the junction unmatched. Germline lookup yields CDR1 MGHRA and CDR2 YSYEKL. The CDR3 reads CASSQGQGSEQYF. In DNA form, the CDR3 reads TGCGCCAGCAGCCAAGGACAGGGGTCCGAGCAGTACTTC.

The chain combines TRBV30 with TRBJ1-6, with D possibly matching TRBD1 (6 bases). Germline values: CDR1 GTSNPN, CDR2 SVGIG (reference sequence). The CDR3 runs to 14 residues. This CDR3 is CALEGGLADSPLHF. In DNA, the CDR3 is TGTGCTCTAGAGGGGGGGCTTGCGGATTCACCCCTCCACTTT.

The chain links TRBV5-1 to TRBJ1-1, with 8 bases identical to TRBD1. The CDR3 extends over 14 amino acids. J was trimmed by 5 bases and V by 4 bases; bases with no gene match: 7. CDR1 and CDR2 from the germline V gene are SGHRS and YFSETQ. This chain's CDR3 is CASSGTGGGTEAFF. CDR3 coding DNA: TGCGCCAGCAGCGGCACAGGGGGTGGTACTGAAGCTTTCTTT. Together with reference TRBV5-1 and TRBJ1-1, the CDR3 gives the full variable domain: KAGVTQTPRYLIKTRGQQVTLSCSPISGHRSVSWYQQTPGQGLQFLFEYFSETQRNKGNFPGRFSGRQFSNSRSEMNVSTLELGDSALYLCASSGTGGGTEAFFGQGTRLTVV.

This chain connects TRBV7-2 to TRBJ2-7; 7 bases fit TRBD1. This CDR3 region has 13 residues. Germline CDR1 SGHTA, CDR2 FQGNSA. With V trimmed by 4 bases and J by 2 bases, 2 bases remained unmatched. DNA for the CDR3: TGTGCCAGCAGCTGGGGACAGACCTACGAGCAGTACTTC. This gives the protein CASSWGQTYEQYF.

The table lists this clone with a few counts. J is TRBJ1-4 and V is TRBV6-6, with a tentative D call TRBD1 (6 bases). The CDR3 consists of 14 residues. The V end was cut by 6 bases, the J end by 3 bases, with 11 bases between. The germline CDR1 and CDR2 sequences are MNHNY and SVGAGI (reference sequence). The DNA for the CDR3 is TGTGCCAGCAGCACAGGGCGTCCTAATGAAAAACTGTTTTTT. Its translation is CASSTGRPNEKLFF.

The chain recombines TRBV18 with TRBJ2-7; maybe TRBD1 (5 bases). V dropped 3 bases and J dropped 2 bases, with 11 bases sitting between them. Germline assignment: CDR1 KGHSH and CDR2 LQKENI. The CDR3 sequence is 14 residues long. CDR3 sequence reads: CASSPGRVTYEQYF. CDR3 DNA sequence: TGTGCCAGCTCACCGGGCAGGGTTACCTACGAGCAGTACTTC.

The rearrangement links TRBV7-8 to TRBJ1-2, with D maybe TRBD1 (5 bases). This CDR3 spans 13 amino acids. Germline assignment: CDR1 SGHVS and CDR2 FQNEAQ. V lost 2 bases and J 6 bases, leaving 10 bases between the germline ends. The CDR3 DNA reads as TGTGCCAGCAGCTTACTGGGGCGGGATGGCTACACCTTC. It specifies CASSLLGRDGYTF.

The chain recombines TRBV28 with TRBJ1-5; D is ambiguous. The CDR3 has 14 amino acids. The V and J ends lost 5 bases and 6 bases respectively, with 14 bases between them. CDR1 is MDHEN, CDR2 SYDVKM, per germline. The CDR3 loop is CASSPLQVGQPQHF. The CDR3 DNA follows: TGTGCCAGCAGTCCCCTCCAGGTTGGTCAGCCCCAGCATTTT.

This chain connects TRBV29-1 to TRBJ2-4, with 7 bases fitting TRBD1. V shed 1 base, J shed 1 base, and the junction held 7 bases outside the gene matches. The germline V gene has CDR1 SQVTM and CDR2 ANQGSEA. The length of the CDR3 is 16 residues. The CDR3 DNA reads TGCAGCGTTGAAGGTACGGGACAGAAGGCCAAAAACATTCAGTACTTC. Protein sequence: CSVEGTGQKAKNIQYF.

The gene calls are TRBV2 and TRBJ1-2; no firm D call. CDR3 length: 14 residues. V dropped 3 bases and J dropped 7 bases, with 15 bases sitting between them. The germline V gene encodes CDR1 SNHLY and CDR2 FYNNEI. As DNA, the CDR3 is TGTGCCAGCAGTGAGGAAGCGGGCTATAGTGGCTACACCTTC. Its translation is CASSEEAGYSGYTF.

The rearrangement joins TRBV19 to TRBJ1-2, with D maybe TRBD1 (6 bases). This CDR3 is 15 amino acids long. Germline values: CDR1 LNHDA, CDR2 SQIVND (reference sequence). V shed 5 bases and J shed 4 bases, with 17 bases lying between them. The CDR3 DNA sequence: TGTGCCAGTAGTCCCCCGGGGGGGGCGTCCTATGGCTACACCTTC. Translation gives CASSPPGGASYGYTF. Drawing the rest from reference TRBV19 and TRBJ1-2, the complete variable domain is DGGITQSPKYLFRKEGQNVTLSCEQNLNHDAMYWYRQDPGQGLRLIYYSQIVNDFQKGDIAEGYSVSREKKESFPLTVTSAQKNPTAFYLCASSPPGGASYGYTFGSGTRLTVV.

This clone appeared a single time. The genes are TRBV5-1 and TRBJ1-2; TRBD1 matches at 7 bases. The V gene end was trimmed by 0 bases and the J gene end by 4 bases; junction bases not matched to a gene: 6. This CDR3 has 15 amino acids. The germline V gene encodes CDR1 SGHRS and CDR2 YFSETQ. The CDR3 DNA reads TGCGCCAGCAGCTTGGACCAGGGGGTTACCTATGGCTACACCTTC. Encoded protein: CASSLDQGVTYGYTF.

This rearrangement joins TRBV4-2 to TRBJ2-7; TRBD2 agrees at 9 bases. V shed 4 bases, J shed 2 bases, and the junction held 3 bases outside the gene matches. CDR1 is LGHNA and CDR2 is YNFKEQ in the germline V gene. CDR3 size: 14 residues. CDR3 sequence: CASSRSGGTYEQYF. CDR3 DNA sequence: TGTGCCAGCAGCCGGAGCGGGGGGACCTACGAGCAGTACTTC.

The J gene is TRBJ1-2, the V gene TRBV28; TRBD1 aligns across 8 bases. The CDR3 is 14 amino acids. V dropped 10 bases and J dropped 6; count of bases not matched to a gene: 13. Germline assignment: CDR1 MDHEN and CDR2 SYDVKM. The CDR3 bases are TGTGCCACCGAGGGACCAGGACAGGGCCATGGCTACACCTTC. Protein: CATEGPGQGHGYTF.

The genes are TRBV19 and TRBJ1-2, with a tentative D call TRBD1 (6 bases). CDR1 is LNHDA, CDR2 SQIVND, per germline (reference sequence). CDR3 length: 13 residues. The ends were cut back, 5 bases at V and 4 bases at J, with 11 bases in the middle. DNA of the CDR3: TGTGCCAGTAGTGACAGGAGGGCCTATGGCTACACCTTC. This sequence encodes CASSDRRAYGYTF.

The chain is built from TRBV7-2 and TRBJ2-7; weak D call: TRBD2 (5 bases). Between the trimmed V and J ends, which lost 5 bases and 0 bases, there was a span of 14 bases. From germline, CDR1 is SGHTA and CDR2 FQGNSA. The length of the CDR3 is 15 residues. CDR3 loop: CASSPGLVSSYEQYF. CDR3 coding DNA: TGTGCCAGCAGCCCAGGACTGGTGAGCTCCTACGAGCAGTACTTC.

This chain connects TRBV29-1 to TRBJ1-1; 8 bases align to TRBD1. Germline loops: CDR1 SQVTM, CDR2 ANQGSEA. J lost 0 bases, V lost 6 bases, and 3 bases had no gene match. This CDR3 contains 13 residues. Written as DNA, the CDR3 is TGCAGCGTGTCGACAGGGGTGAACACTGAAGCTTTCTTT. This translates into CSVSTGVNTEAFF.

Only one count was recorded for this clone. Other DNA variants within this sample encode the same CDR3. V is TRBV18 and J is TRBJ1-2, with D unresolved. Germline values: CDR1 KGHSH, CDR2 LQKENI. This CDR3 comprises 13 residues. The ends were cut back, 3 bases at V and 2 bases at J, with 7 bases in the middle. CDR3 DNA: TGTGCCAGCTCACCCGACGGAAACTATGGCTACACCTTC. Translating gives CASSPDGNYGYTF.